Here is one T cell receptor (beta chain) with its context. There is no known antigen for this receptor. Because the receptor is murine, the gene names and germline sequences shown are mouse ones. The read halts 4 residues ahead of the CDR3 end, with the missing end drawn from the germline J gene. The same CDR3 also results from other DNA sequences found in this sample. Libraries were made using the immunoSEQ multiplex PCR assay. RNA was extracted from all samples and reverse transcribed into cDNA as template for TCR sequencing. SuperScript III was used to make first-strand cDNA, primed with a 2:1 mix of oligo-dT and random hexamers. A synthetic immune receptor repertoire was used to measure amplification bias, and any remaining bias was corrected computationally. Libraries were sequenced on Illumina HiSeq with 60 bp reads covering the CDR3, read from J toward V. Processing in the source paper ran as follows. After raw reads were preprocessed to remove errors, the CDR3 was defined following IMGT conventions as running from the conserved cysteine to phenylalanine. Clonality was computed by normalizing Shannon entropy by log2 of the number of productive unique TCRs and subtracting the result from 1. Scalp TCRbeta sequences were cross-referenced with sorted blood CD4 and CD8 repertoires so that the CD4 or CD8 identity of scalp clones could be inferred. Here the immuneACCESS table is served through TCRdb, limited to in-frame sequences with V and J called. Missing clones are a known gap in these copies; in checked studies unresolved V genes cover under half, and the rest lacks a known reason. V and J calls plus clone size are reproduced from that table; the DNA served to infer D and trimming. Listed for this sample are about 270,000 clones, none observed only a single time. Together, the top ten hold approximately 1.2% of the sample.

CDR1 FNHDT and CDR2 SITEND are derived from the germline V gene (reference sequence). Trimmed from V: 5 bases; trimmed from J: 3 bases; junction bases lacking a gene match: 0. The CDR3 runs 14 amino acids, cysteine and phenylalanine included. The DNA covers only part of the CDR3, 30 bases in frame from base 1. Pooled mouse cutaneous lymph node cells were stained for CD4, CD8alpha, NKG2D, NKG2ACE and other markers and were then sorted on a BD Influx. The data are from a study of CD8+ T cells in alopecia areata listed by TCRdb under 2018. A note on the overall study: Skin from C3H/HeJ donors with spontaneous alopecia (roughly 6-13 months old) was grafted onto female C3H/HeJ recipients aged about 6-10 weeks. To study T cell clonal expansion in alopecia areata, the researchers applied high-throughput TCRbeta sequencing to both the C3H/HeJ mouse model and human patients. In humans, TCRbeta sequencing was performed on scalp tissue and on sorted CD4+ and CD8+ peripheral blood T cells from healthy controls and from patients with patchy or totalis/universalis alopecia areata. Scalp clonality was compared across normal scalp (n=4), patchy alopecia areata scalp (n=8), and alopecia totalis/universalis scalp (n=8). The RNA source kit depended on sample type: the PAXgene miRNA kit for fixed scalp, the miRNeasy kit for PBMCs, and the RNeasy kit for mouse skin. immunoSEQ multiplex PCR using 35 Vbeta forward primers and 13 Jbeta reverse primers was used to amplify TCRbeta CDR3 regions. Beyond this particular receptor, the publication reports: Shared TCR sequences between patients were less evident than in mice, which may be partly attributable to HLA diversity in the patient population. Lesional scalp, especially in alopecia totalis/universalis, showed higher clonality and more expanded CD8+ clones than normal scalp, suggesting antigenic drive. Resident alphabeta T cells in normal human skin are also sequenced, complicating scalp TCR repertoire analysis, unlike mouse skin dominated by gammadelta T cells.

Sequencing was carried out using CD4+ T cells sorted from a lymph node. This sequence uses TRBV19 and TRBJ2-3; 13 junctional bases match TRBD2. The clonotype was recovered from a C3H/HeJ mouse with alopecia areata. The MHC haplotype found in this strain is H2-k. Partial CDR3 DNA: TGTGCCAGCAGGGACTGGGGGGGCGCAGAA. It codes for CASRDWGGAE. The entire CDR3 reads CASRDWGGAETLYF.